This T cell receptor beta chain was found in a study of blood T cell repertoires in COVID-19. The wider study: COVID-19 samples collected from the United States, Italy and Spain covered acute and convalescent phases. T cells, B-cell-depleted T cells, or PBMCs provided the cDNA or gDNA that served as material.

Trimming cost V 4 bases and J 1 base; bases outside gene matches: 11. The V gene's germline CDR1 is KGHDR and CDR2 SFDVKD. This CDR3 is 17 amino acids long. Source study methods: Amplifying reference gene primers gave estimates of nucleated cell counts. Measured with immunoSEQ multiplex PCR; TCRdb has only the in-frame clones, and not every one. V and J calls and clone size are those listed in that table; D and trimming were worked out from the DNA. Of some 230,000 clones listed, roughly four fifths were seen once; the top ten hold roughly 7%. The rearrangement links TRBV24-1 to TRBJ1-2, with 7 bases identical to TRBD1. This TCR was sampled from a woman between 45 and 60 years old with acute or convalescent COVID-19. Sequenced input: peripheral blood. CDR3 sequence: CATSDRVRDSINYGYTF. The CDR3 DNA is TGTGCCACCAGTGACCGGGTCCGGGACAGCATTAACTATGGCTACACCTTC.